This TCR beta chain came from a study of T cell clonality in common variable immunodeficiency. The method was immunoSEQ multiplex PCR; TCRdb's version includes in-frame clones alone and lacks a portion of them. The record shows around 50,000 clones for this sample, with no singletons present. CDR1 is DFQATT, CDR2 SNEGSKA, per germline (reference sequence). The V and J ends lost 0 bases and 4 bases, in that order; junction bases with no gene match: 7. CDR3 length equals 15 residues. Overall study results and limits: CVID patient heterogeneity limited repertoire-clinical complication correlations.

This clone was seen many times. Its antigen is unknown. The read gets to within 3 residues of the CDR3 end, and the germline J gene fills in the rest. The same CDR3 also results from other DNA sequences found in this sample. The chain links TRBV20-1 to TRBJ1-2, with 8 positions matching TRBD1. The material sequenced was peripheral blood mononuclear cells. This TCR derives from a person between 18 and 75 years old in good health. The CDR3: CSARDFQGASYGYTF. CDR3 DNA, as far as it was read: TGCAGTGCTAGAGATTTCCAGGGGGCGAGCTATGGC.